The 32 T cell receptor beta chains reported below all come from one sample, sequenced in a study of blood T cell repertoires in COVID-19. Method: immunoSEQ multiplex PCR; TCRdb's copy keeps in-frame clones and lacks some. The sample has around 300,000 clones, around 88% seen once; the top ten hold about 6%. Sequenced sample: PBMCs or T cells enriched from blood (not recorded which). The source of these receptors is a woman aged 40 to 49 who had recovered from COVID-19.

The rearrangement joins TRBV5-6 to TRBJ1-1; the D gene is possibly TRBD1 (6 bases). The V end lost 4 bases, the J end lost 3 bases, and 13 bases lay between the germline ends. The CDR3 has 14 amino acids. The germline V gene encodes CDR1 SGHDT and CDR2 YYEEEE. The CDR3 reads CASSAGQPYTEAFF. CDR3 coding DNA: TGTGCCAGCAGCGCAGGACAGCCTTACACTGAAGCTTTCTTT.

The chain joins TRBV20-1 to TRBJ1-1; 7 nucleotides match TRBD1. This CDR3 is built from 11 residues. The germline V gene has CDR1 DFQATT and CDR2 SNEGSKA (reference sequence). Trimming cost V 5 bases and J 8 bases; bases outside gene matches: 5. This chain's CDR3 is CSAGGQLEAFF. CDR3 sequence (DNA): TGCAGTGCTGGGGGACAGCTAGAAGCTTTCTTT.

CDR3 region: CASSLGGQIEKLFF. DNA of the CDR3: TGTGCCAGCAGCTTAGGCGGACAGATCGAAAAACTGTTTTTT. The chain employs TRBV11-2 and TRBJ1-4, with D tentatively TRBD1 (6 bases). V shed 1 base and J shed 8 bases, with 11 bases lying between them. The CDR3 length is 14 residues. Germline V gives CDR1 SGHAT, CDR2 FQNNGV.

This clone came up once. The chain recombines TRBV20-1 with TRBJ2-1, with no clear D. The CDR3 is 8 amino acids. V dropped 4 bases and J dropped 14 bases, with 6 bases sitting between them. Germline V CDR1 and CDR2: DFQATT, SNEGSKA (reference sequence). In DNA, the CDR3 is TGCAGTGCTACCCGGGAGTTCTTC. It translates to CSATREFF.

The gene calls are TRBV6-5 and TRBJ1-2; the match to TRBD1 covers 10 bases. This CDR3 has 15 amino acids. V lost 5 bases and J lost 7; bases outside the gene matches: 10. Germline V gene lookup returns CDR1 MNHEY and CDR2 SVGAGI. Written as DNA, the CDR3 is TGTGCCAGCAGTCCGTCCGGGACAGGGGTCGGTGGCTACACCTTC. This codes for CASSPSGTGVGGYTF.

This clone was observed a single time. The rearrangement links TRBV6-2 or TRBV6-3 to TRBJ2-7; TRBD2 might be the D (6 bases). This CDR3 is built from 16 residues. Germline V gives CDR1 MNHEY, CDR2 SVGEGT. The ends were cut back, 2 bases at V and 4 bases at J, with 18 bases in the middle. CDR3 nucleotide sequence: TGTGCCAGCAGTTACGGCGCGGTGGGAGGAAATTACGAGCAGTACTTC. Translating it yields CASSYGAVGGNYEQYF.

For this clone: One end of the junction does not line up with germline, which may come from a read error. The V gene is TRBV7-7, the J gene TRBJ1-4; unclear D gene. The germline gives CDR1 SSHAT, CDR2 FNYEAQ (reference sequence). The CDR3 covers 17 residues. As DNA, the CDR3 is TGTGCTAGCAGCTCCCCAAGTCGGCCTCAGGCTAATGAAAAACTGTTTTTT. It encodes CASSSPSRPQANEKLFF.

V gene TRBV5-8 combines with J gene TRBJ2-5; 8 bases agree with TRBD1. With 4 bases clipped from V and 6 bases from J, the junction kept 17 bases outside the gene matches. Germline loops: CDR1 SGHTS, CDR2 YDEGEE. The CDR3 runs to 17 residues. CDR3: CASSRWTGSKVGKTQYF. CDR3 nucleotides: TGTGCCAGCAGCCGATGGACAGGGTCCAAGGTGGGCAAGACCCAGTACTTC.

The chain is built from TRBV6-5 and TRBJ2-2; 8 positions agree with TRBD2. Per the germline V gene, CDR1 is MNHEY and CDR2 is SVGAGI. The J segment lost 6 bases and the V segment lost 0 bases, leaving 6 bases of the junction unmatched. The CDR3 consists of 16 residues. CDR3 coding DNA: TGTGCCAGCAGTTACTCGACAGCGGGAGTCGCCGGGGAGCTGTTTTTT. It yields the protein CASSYSTAGVAGELFF.

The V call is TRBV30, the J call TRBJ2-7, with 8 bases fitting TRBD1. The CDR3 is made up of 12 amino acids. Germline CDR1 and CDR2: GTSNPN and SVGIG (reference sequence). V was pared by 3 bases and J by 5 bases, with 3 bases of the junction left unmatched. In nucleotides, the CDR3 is TGTGCCTGGAGCCCACAGGGGGACGAGCAGTACTTC. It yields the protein CAWSPQGDEQYF.

CDR3 loop: CASSIDLAGADTQYF. CDR3 DNA: TGTGCCAGTAGTATTGACCTAGCGGGAGCCGATACGCAGTATTTT. This chain joins TRBV19 and TRBJ2-3, with TRBD2 matching 10 bases. The germline CDR1 and CDR2 sequences are LNHDA and SQIVND (reference sequence). The CDR3 consists of 15 residues. V shed 3 bases and J 6 bases; nucleotides not matched to a gene: 6.

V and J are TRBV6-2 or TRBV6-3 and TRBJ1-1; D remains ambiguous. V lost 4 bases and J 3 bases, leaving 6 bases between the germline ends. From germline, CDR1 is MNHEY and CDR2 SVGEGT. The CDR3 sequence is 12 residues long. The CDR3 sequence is CASSFSYTEAFF. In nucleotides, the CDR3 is TGTGCCAGCAGTTTTAGCTACACTGAAGCTTTCTTT.

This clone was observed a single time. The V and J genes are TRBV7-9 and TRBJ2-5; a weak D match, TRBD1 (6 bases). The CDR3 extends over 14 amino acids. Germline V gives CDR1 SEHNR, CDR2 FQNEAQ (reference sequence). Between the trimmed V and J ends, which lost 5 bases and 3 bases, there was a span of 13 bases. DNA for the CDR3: TGTGCCAGCAGCCCCAGGACAGCAGAAGAGACCCAGTACTTC. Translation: CASSPRTAEETQYF.

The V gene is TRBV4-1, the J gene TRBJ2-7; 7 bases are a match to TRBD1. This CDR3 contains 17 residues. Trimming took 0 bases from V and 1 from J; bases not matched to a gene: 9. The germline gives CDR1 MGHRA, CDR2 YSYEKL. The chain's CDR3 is CASSQDPAPGQSYEQYF. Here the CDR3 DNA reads TGCGCCAGCAGCCAAGATCCTGCCCCGGGACAGTCCTACGAGCAGTACTTC.

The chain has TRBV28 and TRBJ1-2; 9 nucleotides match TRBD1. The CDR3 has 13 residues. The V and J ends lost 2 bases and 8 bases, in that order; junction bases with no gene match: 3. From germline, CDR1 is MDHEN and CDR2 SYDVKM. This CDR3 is CASSLTGGGGYTF. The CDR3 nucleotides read TGTGCCAGCAGTTTAACAGGGGGCGGAGGCTACACCTTC.

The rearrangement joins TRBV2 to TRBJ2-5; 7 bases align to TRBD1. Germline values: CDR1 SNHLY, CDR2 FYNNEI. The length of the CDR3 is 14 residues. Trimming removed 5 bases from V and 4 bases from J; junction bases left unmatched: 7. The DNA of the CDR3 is TGTGCCAGCAGTAACCCAAACAGGGGAGAGACCCAGTACTTC. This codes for CASSNPNRGETQYF.

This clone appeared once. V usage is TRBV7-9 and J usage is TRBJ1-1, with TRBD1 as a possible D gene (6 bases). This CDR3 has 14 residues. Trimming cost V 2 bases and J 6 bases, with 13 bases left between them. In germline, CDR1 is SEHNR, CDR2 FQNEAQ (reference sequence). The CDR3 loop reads CASSLLGAGAEAFF. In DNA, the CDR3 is TGTGCCAGCAGCTTATTGGGGGCCGGTGCTGAAGCTTTCTTT.

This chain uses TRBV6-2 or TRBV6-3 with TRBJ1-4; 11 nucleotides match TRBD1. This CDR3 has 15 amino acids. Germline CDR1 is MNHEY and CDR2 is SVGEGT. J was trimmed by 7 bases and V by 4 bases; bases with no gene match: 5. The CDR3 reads CASSSFGTGGEKLFF. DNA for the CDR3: TGTGCCAGCAGTTCGTTCGGGACAGGGGGTGAAAAACTGTTTTTT.

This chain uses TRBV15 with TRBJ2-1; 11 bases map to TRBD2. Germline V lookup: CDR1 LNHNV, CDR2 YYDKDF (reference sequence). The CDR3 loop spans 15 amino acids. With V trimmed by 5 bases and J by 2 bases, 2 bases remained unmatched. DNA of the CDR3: TGTGCCACCAGCCAACTAGCGGGAGCCTACAATGAGCAGTTCTTC. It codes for CATSQLAGAYNEQFF. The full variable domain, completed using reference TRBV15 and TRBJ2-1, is DAMVIQNPRYQVTQFGKPVTLSCSQTLNHNVMYWYQQKSSQAPKLLFHYYDKDFNNEADTPDNFQSRRPNTSFCFLDIRSPGLGDTAMYLCATSQLAGAYNEQFFGPGTRLTVL.

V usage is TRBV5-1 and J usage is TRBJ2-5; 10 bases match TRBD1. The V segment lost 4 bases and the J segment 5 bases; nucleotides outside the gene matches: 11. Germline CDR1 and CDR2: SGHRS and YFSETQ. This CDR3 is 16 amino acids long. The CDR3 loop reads CASSHLVTGGRETQYF. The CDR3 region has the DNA TGCGCCAGCAGCCACCTGGTGACAGGGGGCAGGGAGACCCAGTACTTC.

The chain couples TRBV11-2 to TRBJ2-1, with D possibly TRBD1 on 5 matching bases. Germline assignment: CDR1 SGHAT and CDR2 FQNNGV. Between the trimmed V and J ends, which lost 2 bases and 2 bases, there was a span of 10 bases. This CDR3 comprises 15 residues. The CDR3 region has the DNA TGTGCCAGCAGCTTAAAACAGGCCCCCTACAATGAGCAGTTCTTC. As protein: CASSLKQAPYNEQFF.

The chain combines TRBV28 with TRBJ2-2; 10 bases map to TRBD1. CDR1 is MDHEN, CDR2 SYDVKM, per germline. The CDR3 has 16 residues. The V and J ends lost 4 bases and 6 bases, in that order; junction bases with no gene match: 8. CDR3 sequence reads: CASSSQGQGVSGELFF. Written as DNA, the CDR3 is TGTGCCAGCAGTTCCCAAGGACAGGGGGTCTCCGGGGAGCTGTTTTTT.

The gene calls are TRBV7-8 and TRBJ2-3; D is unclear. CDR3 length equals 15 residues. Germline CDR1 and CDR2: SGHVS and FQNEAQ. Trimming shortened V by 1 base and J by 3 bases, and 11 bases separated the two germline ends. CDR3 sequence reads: CASSLGSRLTDTQYF. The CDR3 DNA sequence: TGTGCCAGCAGCTTAGGTTCGCGCCTAACAGATACGCAGTATTTT.

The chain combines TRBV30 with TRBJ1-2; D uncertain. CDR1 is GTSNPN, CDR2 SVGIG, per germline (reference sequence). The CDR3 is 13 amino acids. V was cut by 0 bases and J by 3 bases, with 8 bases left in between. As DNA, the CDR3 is TGTGCCTGGAGTGTACCGGGAGACTATGGCTACACCTTC. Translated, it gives CAWSVPGDYGYTF.

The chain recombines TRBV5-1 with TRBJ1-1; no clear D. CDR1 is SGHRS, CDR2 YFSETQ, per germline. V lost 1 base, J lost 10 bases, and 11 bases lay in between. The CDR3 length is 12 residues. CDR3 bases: TGCGCCAGCAGCTTGACGCCCCGAGGAGCTTTCTTT. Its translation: CASSLTPRGAFF.

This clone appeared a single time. Here the CDR3 reads CASSLDGIPYEQYF. As DNA, the CDR3 is TGTGCCAGCAGCTTAGACGGGATACCCTACGAGCAGTACTTC. V is TRBV7-2 and J is TRBJ2-7; a possible D gene is TRBD2 (5 bases). V was pared by 1 base and J by 2 bases, with 9 bases between. Germline V CDR1 and CDR2: SGHTA, FQGNSA. CDR3 length equals 14 residues.

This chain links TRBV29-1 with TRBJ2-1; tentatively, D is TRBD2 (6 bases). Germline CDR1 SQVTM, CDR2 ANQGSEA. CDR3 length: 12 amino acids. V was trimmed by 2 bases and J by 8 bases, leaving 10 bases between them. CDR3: CSVESPGDEQFF. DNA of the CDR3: TGCAGCGTTGAATCACCGGGGGATGAGCAGTTCTTC.

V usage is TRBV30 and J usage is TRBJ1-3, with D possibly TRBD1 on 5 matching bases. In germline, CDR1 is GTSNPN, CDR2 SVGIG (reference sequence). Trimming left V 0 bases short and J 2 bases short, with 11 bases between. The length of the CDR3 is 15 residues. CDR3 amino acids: CAWSVPGHTGNTIYF. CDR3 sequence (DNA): TGTGCCTGGAGTGTACCCGGACACACTGGAAACACCATATATTTT.

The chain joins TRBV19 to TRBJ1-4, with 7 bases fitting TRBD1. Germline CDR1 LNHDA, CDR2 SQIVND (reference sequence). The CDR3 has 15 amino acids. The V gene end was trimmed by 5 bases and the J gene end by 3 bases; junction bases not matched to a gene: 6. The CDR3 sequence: CASSPKGAANEKLFF. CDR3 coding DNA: TGTGCCAGTAGTCCCAAGGGGGCGGCTAATGAAAAACTGTTTTTT.

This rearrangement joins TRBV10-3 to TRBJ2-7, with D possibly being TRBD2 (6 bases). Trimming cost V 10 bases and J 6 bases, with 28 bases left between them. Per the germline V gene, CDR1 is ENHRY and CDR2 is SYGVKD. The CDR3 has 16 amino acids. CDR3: CANRGPRGIEHLEQYF. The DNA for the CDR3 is TGTGCCAACCGGGGACCCCGCGGGATAGAACACCTCGAGCAGTACTTC.

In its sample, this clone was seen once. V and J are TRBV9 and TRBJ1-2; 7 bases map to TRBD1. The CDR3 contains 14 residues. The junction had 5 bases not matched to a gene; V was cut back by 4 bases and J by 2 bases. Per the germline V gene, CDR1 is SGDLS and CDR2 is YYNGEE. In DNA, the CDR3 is TGTGCCAGCAGCCTAACAGGGGACAACTATGGCTACACCTTC. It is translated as CASSLTGDNYGYTF.

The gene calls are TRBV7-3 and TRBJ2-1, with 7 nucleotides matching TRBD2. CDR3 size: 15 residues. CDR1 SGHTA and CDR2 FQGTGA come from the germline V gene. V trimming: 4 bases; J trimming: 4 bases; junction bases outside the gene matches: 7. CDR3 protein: CASSSGLVVYNEQFF. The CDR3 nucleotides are TGTGCCAGCAGCTCCGGACTAGTGGTGTACAATGAGCAGTTCTTC.